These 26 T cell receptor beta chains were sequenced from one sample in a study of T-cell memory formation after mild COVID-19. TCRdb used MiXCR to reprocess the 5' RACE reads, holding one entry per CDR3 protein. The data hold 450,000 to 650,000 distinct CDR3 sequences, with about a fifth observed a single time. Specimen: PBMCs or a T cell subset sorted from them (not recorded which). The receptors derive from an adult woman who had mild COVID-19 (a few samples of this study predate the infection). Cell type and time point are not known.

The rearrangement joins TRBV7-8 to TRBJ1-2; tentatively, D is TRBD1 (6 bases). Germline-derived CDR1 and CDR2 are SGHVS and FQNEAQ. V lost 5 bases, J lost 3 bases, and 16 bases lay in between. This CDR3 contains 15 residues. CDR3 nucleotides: TGTGCCAGCAGCCTCAGTACAGGGTCGGACTATGGCTACACCTTC. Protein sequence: CASSLSTGSDYGYTF.

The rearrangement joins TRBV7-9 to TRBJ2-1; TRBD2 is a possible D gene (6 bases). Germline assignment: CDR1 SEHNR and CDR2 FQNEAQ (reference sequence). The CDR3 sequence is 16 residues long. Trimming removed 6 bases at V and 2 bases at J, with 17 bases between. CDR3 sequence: CASRPTGGGTYNEQFF. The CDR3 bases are TGTGCCAGCAGACCCACCGGTGGGGGGACCTACAATGAGCAGTTCTTC.

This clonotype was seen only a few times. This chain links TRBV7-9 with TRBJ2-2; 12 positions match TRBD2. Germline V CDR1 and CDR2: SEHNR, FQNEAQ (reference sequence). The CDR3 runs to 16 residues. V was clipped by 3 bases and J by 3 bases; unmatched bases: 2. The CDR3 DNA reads TGTGCCAGCAGCTTGGGACTAGCGGGCGACACCGGGGAGCTGTTTTTT. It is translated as CASSLGLAGDTGELFF.

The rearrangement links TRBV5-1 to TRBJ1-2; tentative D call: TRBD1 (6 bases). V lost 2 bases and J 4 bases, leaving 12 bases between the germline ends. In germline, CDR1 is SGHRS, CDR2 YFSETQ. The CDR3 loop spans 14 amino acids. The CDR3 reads CASSFGDRLYGYTF. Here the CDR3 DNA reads TGCGCCAGCAGCTTCGGTGACAGGCTCTATGGCTACACCTTC.

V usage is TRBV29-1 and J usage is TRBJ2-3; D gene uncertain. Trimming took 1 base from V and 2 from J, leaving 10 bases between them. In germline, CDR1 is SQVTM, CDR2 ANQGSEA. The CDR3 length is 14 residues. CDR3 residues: CSVEGRLSTDTQYF. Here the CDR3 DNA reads TGCAGCGTTGAAGGTCGATTATCCACAGATACGCAGTATTTT.

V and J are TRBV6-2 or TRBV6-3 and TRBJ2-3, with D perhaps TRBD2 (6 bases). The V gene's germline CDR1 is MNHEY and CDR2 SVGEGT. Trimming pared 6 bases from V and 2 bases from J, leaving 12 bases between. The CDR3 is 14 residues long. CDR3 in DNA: TGTGCCAGCAGACGGGGACTTAACACAGATACGCAGTATTTT. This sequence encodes CASRRGLNTDTQYF.

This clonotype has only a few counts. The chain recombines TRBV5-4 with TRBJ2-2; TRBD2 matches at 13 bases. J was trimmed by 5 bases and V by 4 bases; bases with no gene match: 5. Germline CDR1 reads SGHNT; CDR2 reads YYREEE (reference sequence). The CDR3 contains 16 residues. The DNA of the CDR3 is TGTGCCAGCAGCGGTGGACTAGCGGGAGAGACCGGGGAGCTGTTTTTT. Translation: CASSGGLAGETGELFF.

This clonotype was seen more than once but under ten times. CDR3 sequence: CASSPEKSRLETQYF. CDR3 in DNA: TGTGCCAGCAGCCCAGAGAAGAGTAGGTTGGAGACCCAGTACTTC. This chain uses TRBV7-3 with TRBJ2-5, with D unclear. The CDR3 length is 15 residues. Germline CDR1 SGHTA, CDR2 FQGTGA. V gave up 5 bases and J gave up 5 bases, with 18 bases separating them.

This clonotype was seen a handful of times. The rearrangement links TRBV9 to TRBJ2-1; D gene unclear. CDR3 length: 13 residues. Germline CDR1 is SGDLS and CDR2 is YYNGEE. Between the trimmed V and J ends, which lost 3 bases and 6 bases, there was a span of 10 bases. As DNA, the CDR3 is TGTGCCAGCAGCGCTCTTTTGGTCAATGAGCAGTTCTTC. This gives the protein CASSALLVNEQFF.

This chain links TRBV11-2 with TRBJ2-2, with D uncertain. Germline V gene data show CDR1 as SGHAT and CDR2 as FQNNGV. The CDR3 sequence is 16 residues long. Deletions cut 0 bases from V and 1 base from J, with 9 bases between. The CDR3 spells CASSLERFRNTGELFF. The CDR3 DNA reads TGTGCCAGCAGCTTAGAGCGGTTCAGGAACACCGGGGAGCTGTTTTTT. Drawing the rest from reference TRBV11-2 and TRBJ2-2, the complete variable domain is EAGVAQSPRYKIIEKRQSVAFWCNPISGHATLYWYQQILGQGPKLLIQFQNNGVVDDSQLPKDRFSAERLKGVDSTLKIQPAKLEDSAVYLCASSLERFRNTGELFFGEGSRLTVL.

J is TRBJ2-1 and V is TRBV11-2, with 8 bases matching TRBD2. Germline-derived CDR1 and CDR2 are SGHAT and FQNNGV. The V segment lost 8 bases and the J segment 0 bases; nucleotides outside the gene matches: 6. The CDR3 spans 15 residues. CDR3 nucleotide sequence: TGTGCCAGCCACGGGGGGGTACGCTCCTACAATGAGCAGTTCTTC. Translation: CASHGGVRSYNEQFF.

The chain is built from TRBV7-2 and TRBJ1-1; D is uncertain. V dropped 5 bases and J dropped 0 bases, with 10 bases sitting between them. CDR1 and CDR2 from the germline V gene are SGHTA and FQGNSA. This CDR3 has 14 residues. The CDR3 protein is CASSPIIMNTEAFF. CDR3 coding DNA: TGTGCCAGCAGCCCTATTATCATGAACACTGAAGCTTTCTTT.

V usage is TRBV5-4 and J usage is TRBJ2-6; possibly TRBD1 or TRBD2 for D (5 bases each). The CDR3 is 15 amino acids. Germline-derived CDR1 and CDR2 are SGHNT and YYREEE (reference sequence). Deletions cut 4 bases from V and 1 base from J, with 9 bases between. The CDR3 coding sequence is TGTGCCAGCAGCCCCGAGGGGTCTGGGGCCAACGTCCTGACTTTC. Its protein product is CASSPEGSGANVLTF.

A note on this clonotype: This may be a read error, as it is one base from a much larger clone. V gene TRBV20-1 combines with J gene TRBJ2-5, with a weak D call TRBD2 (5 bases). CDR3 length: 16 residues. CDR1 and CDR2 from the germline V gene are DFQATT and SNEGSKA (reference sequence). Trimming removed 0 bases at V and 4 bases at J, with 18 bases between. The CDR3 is CSARDANTSPGETQYF. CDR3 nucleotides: TGCAGTGCTAGAGATGCAAATACTAGTCCGGGAGAGACCCAGTACTTC.

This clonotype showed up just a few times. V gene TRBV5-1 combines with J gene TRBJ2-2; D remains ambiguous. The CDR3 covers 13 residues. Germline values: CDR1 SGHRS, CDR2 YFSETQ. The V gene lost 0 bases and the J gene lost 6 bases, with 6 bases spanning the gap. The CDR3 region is CASSLDNPGELFF. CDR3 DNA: TGCGCCAGCAGCTTGGACAACCCCGGGGAGCTGTTTTTT.

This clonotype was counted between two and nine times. As DNA, the CDR3 is TGTGCCAGCAGTTACAGTCTGGTGGGGTTCTACGAGCAGTACTTC. Its protein product is CASSYSLVGFYEQYF. The rearrangement joins TRBV6-5 to TRBJ2-7, with D unclear. CDR3 length: 15 residues. Trimming pared 2 bases from V and 3 bases from J, leaving 14 bases between. Per the germline V gene, CDR1 is MNHEY and CDR2 is SVGAGI.

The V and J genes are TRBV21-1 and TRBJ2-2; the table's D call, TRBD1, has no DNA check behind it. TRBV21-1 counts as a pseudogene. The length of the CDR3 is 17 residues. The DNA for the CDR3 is TGTGCCAGCAGCAAAGGGCAGGACAGGGGGCTCACCGGGGAGCTGTTTTTT. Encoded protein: CASSKGQDRGLTGELFF.

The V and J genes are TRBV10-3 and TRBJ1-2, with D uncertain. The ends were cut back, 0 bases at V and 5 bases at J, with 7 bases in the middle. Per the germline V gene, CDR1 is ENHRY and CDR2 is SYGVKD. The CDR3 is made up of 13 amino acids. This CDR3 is CAISESKVYGYTF. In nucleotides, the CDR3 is TGTGCCATCAGTGAGTCGAAGGTTTATGGCTACACCTTC.

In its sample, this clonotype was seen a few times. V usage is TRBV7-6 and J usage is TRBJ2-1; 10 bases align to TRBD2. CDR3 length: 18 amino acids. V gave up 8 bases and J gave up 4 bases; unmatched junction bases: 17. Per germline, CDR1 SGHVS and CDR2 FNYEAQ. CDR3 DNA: TGTGCCAGCCGGACTAGCGGAGGACCATATTCGAGGTACAATGAGCAGTTCTTC. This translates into CASRTSGGPYSRYNEQFF. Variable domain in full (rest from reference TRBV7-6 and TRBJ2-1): GAGVSQSPRYKVTKRGQDVALRCDPISGHVSLYWYRQALGQGPEFLTYFNYEAQQDKSGLPNDRFSAERPEGSISTLTIQRTEQRDSAMYRCASRTSGGPYSRYNEQFFGPGTRLTVL.

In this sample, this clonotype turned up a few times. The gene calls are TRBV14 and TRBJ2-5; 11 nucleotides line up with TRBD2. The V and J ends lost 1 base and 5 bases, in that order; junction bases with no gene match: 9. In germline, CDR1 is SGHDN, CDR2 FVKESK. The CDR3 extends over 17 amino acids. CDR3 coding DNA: TGTGCCAGCAGCCAAGGGAGGACTAGCGGGTCTCGGGAGACCCAGTACTTC. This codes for CASSQGRTSGSRETQYF. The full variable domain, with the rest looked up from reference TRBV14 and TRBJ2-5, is EAGVTQFPSHSVIEKGQTVTLRCDPISGHDNLYWYRRVMGKEIKFLLHFVKESKQDESGMPNNRFLAERTGGTYSTLKVQPAELEDSGVYFCASSQGRTSGSRETQYFGPGTRLLVL.

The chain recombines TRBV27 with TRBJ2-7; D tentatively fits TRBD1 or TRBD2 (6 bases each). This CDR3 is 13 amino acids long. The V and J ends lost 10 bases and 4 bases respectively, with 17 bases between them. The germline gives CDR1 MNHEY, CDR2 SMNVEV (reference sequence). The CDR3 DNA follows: TGTGCCACCTCGGGTGGGGGGCCTTACGAGCAGTACTTC. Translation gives CATSGGGPYEQYF.

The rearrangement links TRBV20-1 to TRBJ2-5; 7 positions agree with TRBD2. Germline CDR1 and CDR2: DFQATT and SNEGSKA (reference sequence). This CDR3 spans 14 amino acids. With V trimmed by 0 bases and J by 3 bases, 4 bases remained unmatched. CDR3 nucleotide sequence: TGCAGTGCTAGAGATCTCCGGGGGGAAGAGACCCAGTACTTC. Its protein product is CSARDLRGEETQYF.

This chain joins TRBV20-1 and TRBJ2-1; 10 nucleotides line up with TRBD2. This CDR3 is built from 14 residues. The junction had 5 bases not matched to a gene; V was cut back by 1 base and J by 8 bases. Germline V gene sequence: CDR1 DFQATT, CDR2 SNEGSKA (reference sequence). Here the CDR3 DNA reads TGCAGTGCTAGAGGGCTAGCGGGAGCATATGAGCAGTTCTTC. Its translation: CSARGLAGAYEQFF.

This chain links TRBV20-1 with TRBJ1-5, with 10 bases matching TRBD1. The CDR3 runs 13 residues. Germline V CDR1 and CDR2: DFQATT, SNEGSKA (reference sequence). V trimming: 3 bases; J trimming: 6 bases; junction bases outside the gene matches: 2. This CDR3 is CSARTGGGQPQHF. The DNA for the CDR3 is TGCAGTGCTAGGACAGGGGGCGGTCAGCCCCAGCATTTT.

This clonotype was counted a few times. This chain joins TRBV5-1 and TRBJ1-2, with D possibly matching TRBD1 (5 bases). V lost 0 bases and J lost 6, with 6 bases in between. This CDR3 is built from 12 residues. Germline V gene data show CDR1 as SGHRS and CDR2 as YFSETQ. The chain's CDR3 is CASSLDRNGYTF. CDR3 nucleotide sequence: TGCGCCAGCAGCTTGGACAGGAATGGCTACACCTTC.

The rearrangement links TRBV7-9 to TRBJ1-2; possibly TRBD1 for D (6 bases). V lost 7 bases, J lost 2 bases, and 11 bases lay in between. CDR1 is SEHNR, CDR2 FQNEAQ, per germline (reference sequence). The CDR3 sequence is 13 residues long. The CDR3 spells CASIQTGNYGYTF. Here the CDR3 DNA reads TGTGCCAGCATCCAAACAGGGAACTATGGCTACACCTTC.